This T cell receptor (beta chain) stems from a study of identical twins. General study findings and limits: Whereas memory repertoires showed no such difference, abundant cord blood beta clonotypes carried fewer insertions.

Germline assignment: CDR1 SGHRS and CDR2 YFSETQ. V lost 7 bases and J lost 0, with 10 bases in between. The CDR3 runs 14 residues. After template switching added a universal primer site, the resulting cDNA carried unique molecular identifiers. TCRdb recomputed calls from the 5' RACE reads with MiXCR, one row per CDR3 protein. The table has approximately 670,000 distinct CDR3 sequences, approximately 6.1% seen once. This clonotype came up many times. Antigen: not known. The sequencing sample was made of naive T cells sorted from blood. The sequence was obtained from a man between 18 and 29 years old in good health. This rearrangement joins TRBV5-1 to TRBJ1-4; D is undetermined. The CDR3 nucleotides are TGCGCCAGCTCGAACCGATCAACTAATGAAAAACTGTTTTTT. It encodes CASSNRSTNEKLFF. Variable domain in full (rest from reference TRBV5-1 and TRBJ1-4): KAGVTQTPRYLIKTRGQQVTLSCSPISGHRSVSWYQQTPGQGLQFLFEYFSETQRNKGNFPGRFSGRQFSNSRSEMNVSTLELGDSALYLCASSNRSTNEKLFFGSGTQLSVL.